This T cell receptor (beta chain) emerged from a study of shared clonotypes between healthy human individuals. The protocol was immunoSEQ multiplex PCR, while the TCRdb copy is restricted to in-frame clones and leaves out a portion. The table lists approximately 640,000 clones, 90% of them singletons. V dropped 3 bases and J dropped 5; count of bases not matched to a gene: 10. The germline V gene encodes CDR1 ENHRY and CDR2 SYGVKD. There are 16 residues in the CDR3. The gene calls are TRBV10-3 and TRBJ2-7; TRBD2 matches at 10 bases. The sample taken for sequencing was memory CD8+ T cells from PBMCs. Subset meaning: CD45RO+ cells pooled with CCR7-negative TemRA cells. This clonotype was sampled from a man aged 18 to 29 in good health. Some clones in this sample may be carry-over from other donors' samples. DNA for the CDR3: TGTGCCATCAGTGACCAGGCTAGCGGGAGATTCGACGAGCAGTACTTC. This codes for CAISDQASGRFDEQYF.